The 13 T cell receptor beta chains listed next were all sequenced from one sample in a study of blood T cells in healthy people across ages. A second about 7 to 11 cycle PCR used barcoded and J-beta primers. TCRdb passed the 5' RACE reads through MiXCR, listing each CDR3 protein once. The sample has around 850,000 distinct CDR3 sequences; approximately 35% are singletons. What was sequenced was blood. These receptors were obtained from a man aged 18-30 years in good health.

The table lists this clonotype with many counts. The chain couples TRBV4-1 to TRBJ2-1, with a tentative D call TRBD2 (5 bases). V was cut by 4 bases and J by 4 bases, with 8 bases left in between. The CDR3 has 13 residues. Germline V gene lookup returns CDR1 MGHRA and CDR2 YSYEKL. The CDR3 nucleotides read TGCGCCAGCAGCCTACCGGGGTACAATGAGCAGTTCTTC. Protein: CASSLPGYNEQFF.

Many counts were recorded for this clonotype. V is TRBV12-3 or TRBV12-4 and J is TRBJ2-1; 9 bases match TRBD1. After removal of 9 bases from V and 4 bases from J, the junction contained 7 bases not matched to a gene. This CDR3 comprises 14 residues. CDR3 sequence (DNA): TGTGCCAGTCGTCCGGGACAGGGATACAATGAGCAGTTCTTC. Its protein product is CASRPGQGYNEQFF.

This clonotype was recorded only once. This rearrangement joins TRBV7-2 to TRBJ2-2; a possible D gene is TRBD1 (5 bases). V lost 1 base, J lost 1 base, and 7 bases lay in between. Germline V gives CDR1 SGHTA, CDR2 FQGNSA. The CDR3 runs 15 residues. The CDR3 loop reads CTSSLGQGNTGELFF. Written as DNA, the CDR3 is TGTACCAGCAGCTTAGGGCAGGGGAACACCGGGGAGCTGTTTTTT. The entire variable domain, with the rest obtained from reference TRBV7-2 and TRBJ2-2, is as follows: GAGVSQSPSNKVTEKGKDVELRCDPISGHTALYWYRQSLGQGLEFLIYFQGNSAPDKSGLPSDRFSAERTGGSVSTLTIQRTQQEDSAVYLCTSSLGQGNTGELFFGEGSRLTVL.

The chain combines TRBV7-9 with TRBJ1-1, with D uncertain. The V gene lost 2 bases and the J gene lost 4 bases, with 26 bases spanning the gap. Germline CDR1 reads SEHNR; CDR2 reads FQNEAQ (reference sequence). The CDR3 totals 19 residues. CDR3 loop: CASSLFNATPIDFSTEAFF. Here the CDR3 DNA reads TGTGCCAGCAGCTTATTTAACGCCACCCCGATAGATTTTTCCACTGAAGCTTTCTTT.

J is TRBJ2-7 and V is TRBV28, with 8 positions matching TRBD2. The junction had 8 bases not matched to a gene; V was cut back by 4 bases and J by 0 bases. This CDR3 spans 16 amino acids. Germline V gene data show CDR1 as MDHEN and CDR2 as SYDVKM. DNA of the CDR3: TGTGCCAGCAGTTCCCCTACGACTAGCGCCTCCTACGAGCAGTACTTC. Its translation: CASSSPTTSASYEQYF.

The chain is built from TRBV7-2 and TRBJ2-1, with TRBD2 as a possible D gene (7 bases). This CDR3 contains 16 residues. Between the trimmed V and J ends, which lost 0 bases and 0 bases, there was a span of 9 bases. CDR1 is SGHTA, CDR2 FQGNSA, per germline. CDR3 coding DNA: TGTGCCAGCAGCTTAGCGGGGGGGCCCTCCTACAATGAGCAGTTCTTC. Amino acid sequence: CASSLAGGPSYNEQFF. Full variable domain (rest looked up from reference TRBV7-2 and TRBJ2-1): GAGVSQSPSNKVTEKGKDVELRCDPISGHTALYWYRQSLGQGLEFLIYFQGNSAPDKSGLPSDRFSAERTGGSVSTLTIQRTQQEDSAVYLCASSLAGGPSYNEQFFGPGTRLTVL.

The chain has TRBV4-3 and TRBJ1-1; the D is unclear. Looked up from germline, CDR1 is LGHNA and CDR2 is YSLEER. The V end lost 2 bases, the J end lost 4 bases, and 17 bases lay between the germline ends. The length of the CDR3 is 16 residues. CDR3 sequence (DNA): TGCGCCAGCAGCCAATGGACGCACAGAGGAGGCACTGAAGCTTTCTTT. Its protein is CASSQWTHRGGTEAFF.

In its sample, this clonotype was seen many times. The rearrangement joins TRBV12-3 or TRBV12-4 to TRBJ2-3, with unresolved D. V was shortened by 6 bases and J by 4 bases, with 8 bases between the two germline ends. The CDR3 spans 12 residues. The chain's CDR3 is CASSLPPDTQYF. The CDR3 coding sequence is TGTGCCAGCAGCCTCCCCCCAGATACGCAGTATTTT.

This clonotype was observed many times. The chain has TRBV20-1 and TRBJ2-1; D is undetermined. V was trimmed by 3 bases and J by 2 bases, leaving 8 bases between them. Looked up from germline, CDR1 is DFQATT and CDR2 is SNEGSKA (reference sequence). The length of the CDR3 is 13 residues. The CDR3 sequence: CSASVATYNEQFF. The CDR3 region has the DNA TGCAGTGCTAGCGTCGCCACCTACAATGAGCAGTTCTTC.

The V and J genes are TRBV12-3 or TRBV12-4 and TRBJ2-2; D possibly corresponds to TRBD1 (5 bases). V was cut by 0 bases and J by 4 bases, with 12 bases left in between. The CDR3 is made up of 16 amino acids. In nucleotides, the CDR3 is TGTGCCAGCAGTTTAGCTGGCAGGGCGACCACCGGGGAGCTGTTTTTT. Its translation: CASSLAGRATTGELFF.

This chain connects TRBV29-1 to TRBJ1-1, with 7 bases identical to TRBD1. The CDR3 has 14 residues. V lost 3 bases to trimming and J lost 4 bases; unmatched junction nucleotides: 8. CDR1 and CDR2 (germline): SQVTM, ANQGSEA. The CDR3 loop is CSVEEGASVTEAFF. The CDR3 nucleotides are TGCAGCGTTGAGGAGGGGGCGTCTGTCACTGAAGCTTTCTTT.

The V and J genes are TRBV20-1 and TRBJ1-3, with TRBD1 matching over 7 bases. The length of the CDR3 is 12 residues. Germline CDR1 and CDR2: DFQATT and SNEGSKA (reference sequence). The V gene end was trimmed by 5 bases and the J gene end by 6 bases; junction bases not matched to a gene: 4. The CDR3 loop reads CSAPGTANTIYF. CDR3 DNA sequence: TGCAGTGCTCCGGGGACAGCAAACACCATATATTTT.

As to this clonotype: A read error may account for a junction end that differs from germline. The chain links TRBV6-1 to TRBJ1-5; D is ambiguous. Germline V CDR1 and CDR2: MNHNS, SASEGT. The CDR3 length is 15 residues. The CDR3: CARSDLDWGNQPQHF. The CDR3, as DNA: TGTGCCCGCAGTGACCTGGATTGGGGCAATCAGCCCCAGCATTTT.